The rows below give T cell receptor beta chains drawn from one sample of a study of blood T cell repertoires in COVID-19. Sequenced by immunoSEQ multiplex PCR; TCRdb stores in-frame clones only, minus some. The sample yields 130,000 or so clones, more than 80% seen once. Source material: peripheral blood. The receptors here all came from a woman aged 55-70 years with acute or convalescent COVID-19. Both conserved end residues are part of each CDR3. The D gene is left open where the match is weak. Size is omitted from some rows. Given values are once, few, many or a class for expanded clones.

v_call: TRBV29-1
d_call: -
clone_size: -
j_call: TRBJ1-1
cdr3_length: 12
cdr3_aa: CSVPPLNTEAFF
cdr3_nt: TGCAGCGTTCCCCCCTTGAACACTGAAGCTTTCTTT

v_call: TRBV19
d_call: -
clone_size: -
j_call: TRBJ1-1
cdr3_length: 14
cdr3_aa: CASSIGDWTNEAFF
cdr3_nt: TGTGCCAGTAGTATAGGGGACTGGACTAACGAAGCTTTCTTT

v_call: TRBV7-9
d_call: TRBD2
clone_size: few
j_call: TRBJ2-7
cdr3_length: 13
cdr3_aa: CASSPSGGYEQYF
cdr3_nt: TGTGCCAGCAGCCCTAGCGGGGGCTACGAGCAGTACTTC

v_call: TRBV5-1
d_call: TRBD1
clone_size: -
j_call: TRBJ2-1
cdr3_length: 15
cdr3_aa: CASRTGTGIYNEQFF
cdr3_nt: TGCGCCAGCCGAACCGGGACAGGGATCTACAATGAGCAGTTCTTC

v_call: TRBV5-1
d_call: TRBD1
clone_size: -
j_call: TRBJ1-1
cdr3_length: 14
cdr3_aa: CASSLGDSHTEAFF
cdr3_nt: TGCGCCAGCAGCTTGGGGGACAGCCACACTGAAGCTTTCTTT

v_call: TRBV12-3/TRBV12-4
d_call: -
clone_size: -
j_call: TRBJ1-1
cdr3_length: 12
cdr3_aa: CASSLQEGKAFF
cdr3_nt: TGTGCCAGCAGTTTGCAGGAGGGGAAAGCTTTCTTT

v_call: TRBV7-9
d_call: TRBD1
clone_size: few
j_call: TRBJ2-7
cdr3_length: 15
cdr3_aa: CASSEGDRTTYEQYF
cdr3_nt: TGTGCCAGCAGCGAAGGGGACAGGACTACCTACGAGCAGTACTTC

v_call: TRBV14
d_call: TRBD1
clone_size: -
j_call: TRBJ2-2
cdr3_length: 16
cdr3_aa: CASSPRQGASTGELFF
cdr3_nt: TGTGCCAGCAGCCCGAGACAGGGGGCGAGCACCGGGGAGCTGTTTTTT

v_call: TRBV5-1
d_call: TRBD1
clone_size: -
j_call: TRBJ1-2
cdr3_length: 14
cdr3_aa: CASSPDRGGLGYTF
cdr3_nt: TGCGCCAGCAGCCCGGACAGGGGTGGTTTGGGCTACACCTTC

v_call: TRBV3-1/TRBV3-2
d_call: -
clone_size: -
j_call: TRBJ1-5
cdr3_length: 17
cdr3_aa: CASSQGSTGGSNQPQHF
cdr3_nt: TGTGCCAGCAGCCAGGGCTCCACGGGGGGTAGCAATCAGCCCCAGCATTTT